This TCR beta chain was profiled in a study of T cell changes during pregnancy in multiple sclerosis (dated by TCRdb to about 2019). Study-wide context: The study examined how the T cell repertoire changed over the course of pregnancy in women with multiple sclerosis.

The library was obtained by the immunoSEQ multiplex PCR assay. TCRdb's version of the immuneACCESS table is confined to in-frame rearrangements and falls short of the full clone set. An unresolved V gene accounts for under half of the shortfall where checked; the remainder is of unknown origin. The table for this sample lists some 29,000 clones; approximately 91% of them were counted only once. Clones ranked in the top ten supply approximately 6.6% of the sample. Between the V and J ends, shortened by 0 bases and 6 bases respectively, the junction contains 8 bases. The germline V gene encodes CDR1 MNHEY and CDR2 SMNVEV (reference sequence). The CDR3 spans 13 residues, from the cysteine through the phenylalanine. Just CDR3 DNA is preserved here, 39 bases in frame from base 1. To note about this clone: The specificity of this receptor is unknown. Base qualities were left out, and no much larger clone turns up one base away.

This chain is built from TRBV27 and TRBJ1-1; a weak D assignment points to TRBD1 (5 bases agree). The clonotype was recovered from a female donor with multiple sclerosis, enrolled in a pregnancy study. Sequences were derived from CD8+ T cells from peripheral blood mononuclear cells, sampled after pregnancy. The bases read TGTGCCAGCAGTTTATCGCCCAGGGCTGAAGCTTTCTTT. The encoded protein is CASSLSPRAEAFF.